The following is a TCR beta chain sequence with its context. The PCR used 60 Vbeta and 13 Jbeta primers. Some clones are missing from TCRdb's copy, which holds only in-frame ones; the method was immunoSEQ multiplex PCR. The sample contains about 180,000 clones, around 78% of which appear only once. This sample is drawn from a study of cytomegalovirus exposure and HLA in healthy donors. As for the study in general: Roughly 180 million T cells yielded 120 million or so unique TCR beta sequences, as an earlier analysis found.

V dropped 3 bases and J dropped 3 bases, with 15 bases sitting between them. The length of the CDR3 is 16 residues. CDR1 and CDR2 from the germline V gene are MDHEN and SYDVKM. Sequencing used PBMCs. The sequence was collected from a man aged 18 to 30 in good health and CMV-seronegative. The rearrangement joins TRBV28 to TRBJ1-3; the D gene is possibly TRBD1 (6 bases). The CDR3 DNA reads TGTGCCAGCAGTTTTGCAGGGGTACCTTTTGGAAACACCATATATTTT. The encoded protein is CASSFAGVPFGNTIYF.